Listed below are T cell receptor beta chains from one sample, sequenced in a study of Tregs in tolerant kidney transplant recipients. Here immunoSEQ multiplex PCR was the method, and the copy in TCRdb shows in-frame clones only, minus some. Found here are 100,000 to 130,000 clones, nearly 90% of them singletons; the top ten hold about 0.35%. Sample: CD4+ T cells from blood, taken before the transplant. The source of these receptors is a human donor who received a combined kidney and bone marrow transplant. CDR3s include the opening cysteine and the closing phenylalanine or tryptophan. The D gene is left open where the match is weak. Clone size is shown for a subset of rows, as once, few, many or a class of expanded clone.

d_call	v_call	j_call	clone_size	cdr3_length	cdr3_nt	cdr3_aa
.	TRBV11-2	TRBJ1-1	few	13	TGTGCCAGCAGCTTAGATCTCCGTTTTGAAGCTTTCTTT	CASSLDLRFEAFF
TRBD1	TRBV15	TRBJ2-3	.	15	TGTGCCACCAGCAAAGGACAGGTGGAGACAGATACGCAGTATTTT	CATSKGQVETDTQYF
.	TRBV10-3	TRBJ1-5	.	15	TGTGCCATCAGCGGACAGCCCATAGGAAATCAGCCCCAGCATTTT	CAISGQPIGNQPQHF
TRBD1	TRBV27	TRBJ2-5	.	15	TGTGCCAGCAGTTCACGGACAGGGGGAAGGGAGACCCAGTACTTC	CASSSRTGGRETQYF
.	TRBV6-5	TRBJ1-1	.	16	TGTGCCAGCAGTTACTCGAGTACCAAAGCAAACACTGAAGCTTTCTTT	CASSYSSTKANTEAFF
.	TRBV29-1	TRBJ1-1	.	14	TGCAGCGTCCCGGTGCCCGGGAGGGACACTGAAGCTTTCTTT	CSVPVPGRDTEAFF
.	TRBV21-1	TRBJ1-2	.	12	TGTGCCAGCTCCTCCCTTGACTATGGCTACACCTTC	CASSSLDYGYTF
TRBD1	TRBV19	TRBJ1-1	once	13	TGTGCCAGTAGGACTACAGGGGGCGGTGAAGCTTTCTTT	CASRTTGGGEAFF
TRBD1	TRBV4-1	TRBJ2-7	.	15	TGCGCCAGCAGCCAAGTCGGGACAGGGAGGTACGAGCAGTACTTC	CASSQVGTGRYEQYF
TRBD1	TRBV7-6	TRBJ2-7	.	14	TGTGCCAGCAGCCTCAGACAGGGGGCCTACGAGCAGTACTTC	CASSLRQGAYEQYF